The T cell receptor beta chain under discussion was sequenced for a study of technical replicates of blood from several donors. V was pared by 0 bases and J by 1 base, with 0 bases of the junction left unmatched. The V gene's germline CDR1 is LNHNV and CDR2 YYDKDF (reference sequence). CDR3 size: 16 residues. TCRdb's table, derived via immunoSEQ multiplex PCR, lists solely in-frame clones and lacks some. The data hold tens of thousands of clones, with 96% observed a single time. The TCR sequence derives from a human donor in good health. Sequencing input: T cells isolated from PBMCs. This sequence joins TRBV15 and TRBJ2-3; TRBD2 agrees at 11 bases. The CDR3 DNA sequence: TGTGCCACCAGCAGAGAACTAGCGGGAGGCACAGATACGCAGTATTTT. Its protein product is CATSRELAGGTDTQYF.